Presented here are 7 T cell receptor beta chains from one specimen sequenced in a study of human T cells and chemical hapten exposure (dated by TCRdb to 2020 to 2023). Libraries came from RACE. Instrument used: NextSeq 500. TCRdb cleaned the public reads at Q25 with fastp, built clones with MiXCR and kept in-frame beta chains. When rows share a CDR3 protein, they turn into one entry using the most common DNA and genes. The sample table contains around 190,000 distinct CDR3 sequences; only one count was recorded for about 20% of them. About 7% of the sample lies in the top ten. The time point label, as the study defines it: patch test 1, 2 weeks after DPC sensitization. The sample's treatment or condition label, decoded: therapeutic diphenylcyclopropenone sensitization with weekly scalp DPC. The specimen comprised whole blood, sampled in connection with sensitization to the hapten diphenylcyclopropenone (DPC). These receptors came from a woman aged 45-65 years with alopecia areata. Some clones in this sample may be carry-over from other donors' samples.

This chain uses TRBV7-6 with TRBJ2-5; D unclear. The V gene lost 5 bases and the J gene lost 7 bases, with 14 bases spanning the gap. The CDR3 has 13 residues. CDR1 and CDR2 from the germline V gene are SGHVS and FNYEAQ. The CDR3 is CASSPTPRGTQYF. Here the CDR3 DNA reads TGTGCCAGCAGCCCAACCCCAAGAGGGACCCAGTACTTC.

This clonotype was seen only a few times. The J gene is TRBJ1-1, the V gene TRBV29-1; D is unclear. The V end lost 7 bases, the J end lost 4 bases, and 10 bases lay between the germline ends. CDR3 length: 11 amino acids. The germline CDR1 and CDR2 sequences are SQVTM and ANQGSEA. CDR3 in amino acids: CSANRATEAFF. For the CDR3, the DNA is TGCAGCGCTAATAGGGCCACTGAAGCTTTCTTT.

The chain links TRBV5-1 to TRBJ1-4; D not certain. Germline-derived CDR1 and CDR2 are SGHRS and YFSETQ. The CDR3 runs to 14 residues. Trimming shortened V by 4 bases and J by 3 bases, and 10 bases separated the two germline ends. CDR3 DNA: TGCGCCAGCAGCACCCGTGGGCCTAATGAAAAACTGTTTTTT. Encoded protein: CASSTRGPNEKLFF.

The chain carries TRBV27 and TRBJ2-5; 7 nucleotides line up with TRBD1. V lost 5 bases and J lost 4; bases outside the gene matches: 7. Germline CDR1 and CDR2: MNHEY and SMNVEV (reference sequence). This CDR3 is 14 amino acids long. CDR3 coding DNA: TGTGCCAGCAGTCCAGACAGGGTGCGAGAGACCCAGTACTTC. Translated, it gives CASSPDRVRETQYF.

This clonotype was detected a few times. The chain uses TRBV10-3 and TRBJ2-1; D is unclear. This CDR3 is built from 12 residues. V lost 2 bases, J lost 8 bases, and 7 bases lay in between. Germline CDR1 reads ENHRY; CDR2 reads SYGVKD. Here the CDR3 DNA reads TGTGCCATCAGTGAGGGGGTCGATGAGCAGTTCTTC. Encoded protein: CAISEGVDEQFF.

The genes are TRBV10-2 and TRBJ2-3, with 7 bases matching TRBD2. With 2 bases clipped from V and 4 bases from J, the junction kept 9 bases outside the gene matches. CDR1 and CDR2 (germline): WSHSY, SAAADI. The CDR3 loop spans 16 amino acids. In DNA form, the CDR3 reads TGCGCCAGCAGTGAGCCTACTAGCGAGCGGGCAGATACGCAGTATTTT. Protein product: CASSEPTSERADTQYF.

This clonotype was recorded at least ten times. The chain carries TRBV5-1 and TRBJ1-1; 9 bases line up with TRBD1. Germline CDR1 SGHRS, CDR2 YFSETQ. The CDR3 spans 15 residues. Trimming removed 0 bases from V and 4 bases from J; junction bases left unmatched: 4. The CDR3: CASSLDRGLGTEAFF. For the CDR3, the DNA is TGCGCCAGCAGCTTGGACAGGGGGCTGGGCACTGAAGCTTTCTTT.